The source of this T cell receptor (beta chain) is a study of blood T cells in healthy people across ages. Germline loops: CDR1 SNHLY, CDR2 FYNNEI. There are 13 residues in the CDR3. J lost 4 bases, V lost 4 bases, and 1 base had no gene match. Overall study results and limits: Observed TCR beta diversity per million T cells went down as age went up. This fall followed a roughly linear course with age. More naive CD4+ cells and higher diversity marked long-lived donors relative to aged donors.

A second PCR, run for about 7 to 11 cycles, used a sample-barcoded 5' primer plus a J-beta primer mix. TCRdb used MiXCR to reprocess the 5' RACE reads, holding one entry per CDR3 protein. The top ten hold about 14% of the sample, which has some 670,000 distinct CDR3 sequences, around 50% seen once. Each sample had at least 6.5 million PBMCs isolated. Extraction of total RNA produced a minimum of 5 micrograms from each sample. This clonotype was recorded many times. As yet, its antigen is unknown. Input material: blood. This sequence originates from a woman aged 80 or over in good health. V gene TRBV2 combines with J gene TRBJ2-5; 9 nucleotides agree with TRBD2. DNA of the CDR3: TGTGCCAGCAGTGGACTAGCGGTAGAGACCCAGTACTTC. Translation gives CASSGLAVETQYF.